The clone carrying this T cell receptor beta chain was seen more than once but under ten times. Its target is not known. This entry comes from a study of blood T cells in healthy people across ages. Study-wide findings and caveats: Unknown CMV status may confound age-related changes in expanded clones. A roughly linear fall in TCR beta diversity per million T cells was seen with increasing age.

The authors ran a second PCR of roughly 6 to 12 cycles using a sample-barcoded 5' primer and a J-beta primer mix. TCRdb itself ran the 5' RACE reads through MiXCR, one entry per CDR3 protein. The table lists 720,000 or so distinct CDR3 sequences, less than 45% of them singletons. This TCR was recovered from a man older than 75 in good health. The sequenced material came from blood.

CDR3 sequence reads: CASRRQGVGYEQYF. The DNA of the CDR3 is TGTGCCAGCAGGCGACAGGGGGTAGGCTACGAGCAGTACTTC. V and J are TRBV6-2 or TRBV6-3 and TRBJ2-4, with 9 bases aligning to TRBD1. The better agreement between TRBJ2-7 and the DNA end casts doubt on the J call. This CDR3 is built from 14 residues. Germline CDR1 is MNHEY and CDR2 is SVGEGT.